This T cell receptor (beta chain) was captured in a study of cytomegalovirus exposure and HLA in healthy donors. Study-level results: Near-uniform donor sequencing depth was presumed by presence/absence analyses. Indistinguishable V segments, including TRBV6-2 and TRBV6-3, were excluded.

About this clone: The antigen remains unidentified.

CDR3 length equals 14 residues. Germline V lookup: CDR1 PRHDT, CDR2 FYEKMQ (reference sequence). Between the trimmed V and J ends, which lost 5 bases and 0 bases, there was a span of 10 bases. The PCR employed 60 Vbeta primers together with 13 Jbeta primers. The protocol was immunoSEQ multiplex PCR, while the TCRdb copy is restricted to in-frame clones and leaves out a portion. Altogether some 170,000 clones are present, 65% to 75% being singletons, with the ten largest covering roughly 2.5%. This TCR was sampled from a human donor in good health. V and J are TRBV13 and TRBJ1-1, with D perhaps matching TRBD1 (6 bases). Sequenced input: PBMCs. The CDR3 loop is CASSVDSLNTEAFF. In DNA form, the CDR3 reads TGTGCCAGCAGCGTGGACAGTTTGAACACTGAAGCTTTCTTT.